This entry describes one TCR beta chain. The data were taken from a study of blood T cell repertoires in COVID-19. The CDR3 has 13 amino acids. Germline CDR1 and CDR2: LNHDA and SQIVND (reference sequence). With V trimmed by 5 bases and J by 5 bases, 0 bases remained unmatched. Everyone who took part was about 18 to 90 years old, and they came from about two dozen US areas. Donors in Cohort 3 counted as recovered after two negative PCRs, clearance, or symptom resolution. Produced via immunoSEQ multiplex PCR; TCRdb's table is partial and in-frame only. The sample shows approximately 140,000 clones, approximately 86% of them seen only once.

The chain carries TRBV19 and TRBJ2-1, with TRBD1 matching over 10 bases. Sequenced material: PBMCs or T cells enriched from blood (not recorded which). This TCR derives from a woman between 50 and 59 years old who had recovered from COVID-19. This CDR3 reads CASSGQGDNEQFF. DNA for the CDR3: TGTGCCAGTAGTGGACAGGGGGACAATGAGCAGTTCTTC. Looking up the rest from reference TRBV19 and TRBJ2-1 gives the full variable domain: DGGITQSPKYLFRKEGQNVTLSCEQNLNHDAMYWYRQDPGQGLRLIYYSQIVNDFQKGDIAEGYSVSREKKESFPLTVTSAQKNPTAFYLCASSGQGDNEQFFGPGTRLTVL.